The 8 T cell receptor beta chains below come from one sample, sequenced in a study of T cell repertoires in cytomegalovirus infection (dated by TCRdb to the late 2010s). These reads were obtained on an Illumina HiSeq 1500. TCRdb reanalyzed the raw reads on its own, using fastp at Q25 for trimming and MiXCR for clone calling, and kept in-frame beta chains. Rows are unified per CDR3 protein, each entry keeping the most common DNA and genes. This sample holds 110,000 or so distinct CDR3 sequences; roughly 30% were observed only once. The ten largest clones add up to more than 35% of the sample. These receptors have no known antigen. The sample's treatment or condition label, decoded: in vitro stimulation with specific CMV peptide epitopes to enrich CMV-specific T cells. This sample comprised CD8+ T cells from cultured PBMCs, obtained from culture after CMV antigen stimulation. The receptors were sampled from a human donor in good health (CMV status not recorded). Some clones in this sample may be carry-over from other donors' samples.

The V and J genes are TRBV20-1 and TRBJ1-2; D is perhaps TRBD1 (6 bases). Germline V lookup: CDR1 DFQATT, CDR2 SNEGSKA (reference sequence). Trimming cost V 0 bases and J 5 bases, with 19 bases left between them. The CDR3 extends over 16 amino acids. DNA for the CDR3: TGCAGTGCTAGAGATTTACTAGGGGGGCGATTTTATGGCTACACCTTC. As protein: CSARDLLGGRFYGYTF.

The chain has TRBV2 and TRBJ1-1; unclear D gene. From germline, CDR1 is SNHLY and CDR2 FYNNEI. Trimming stripped 3 bases from V and 0 bases from J, with 11 bases between. The CDR3 runs 15 residues. The CDR3 bases are TGTGCCAGCAGTGATTGGGGATACATGAACACTGAAGCTTTCTTT. This sequence encodes CASSDWGYMNTEAFF.

This clonotype has a handful of counts. The chain has TRBV4-2 and TRBJ1-2; 9 bases are shared with TRBD1. Germline CDR1 reads LGHNA; CDR2 reads YNFKEQ. The ends lost 4 bases at V and 3 bases at J; junction bases unmatched: 9. The CDR3 is made up of 16 amino acids. The CDR3 here is CASSRDRAGLYYGYTF. CDR3 DNA: TGTGCCAGCAGCCGGGACAGGGCGGGATTATACTATGGCTACACCTTC.

Ten or more counts support this clonotype. The V call is TRBV7-9, the J call TRBJ1-1; tentative D call: TRBD1 (5 bases). V lost 0 bases and J lost 7, with 15 bases in between. The CDR3 is 15 residues long. Germline V gene sequence: CDR1 SEHNR, CDR2 FQNEAQ (reference sequence). The CDR3 spells CASSLALLTGGEAFF. The CDR3, as DNA: TGTGCCAGCAGCTTAGCGCTCCTAACCGGGGGTGAAGCTTTCTTT.

This chain joins TRBV5-1 and TRBJ2-1, with 9 bases that match TRBD1. Germline trimming cut 3 bases from V and 13 bases from J; bases unmatched to any gene: 11. The CDR3 sequence is 14 residues long. Germline CDR1 SGHRS, CDR2 YFSETQ. DNA of the CDR3: TGCGCCAGCAGCTCACCGCGACAGGGGGACGACCAGTTCTTC. Its protein is CASSSPRQGDDQFF.

This clonotype was observed a few times. J is TRBJ1-1 and V is TRBV29-1; the match to TRBD1 covers 7 bases. V shed 0 bases and J 1 base; nucleotides not matched to a gene: 5. The CDR3 has 15 residues. The germline V gene encodes CDR1 SQVTM and CDR2 ANQGSEA. As DNA, the CDR3 is TGCAGCGTTGAAGACCCAGGGGGGGCGAACACTGAAGCTTTCTTT. Translation: CSVEDPGGANTEAFF.

The V call is TRBV10-2, the J call TRBJ2-2; D not certain. The CDR3 has 13 amino acids. V lost 4 bases to trimming and J lost 3 bases, with 6 bases between them. Looked up from germline, CDR1 is WSHSY and CDR2 is SAAADI. CDR3 bases: TGCGCCAGCAGTGGCCGGGACACCGGGGAGCTGTTTTTT. The encoded protein is CASSGRDTGELFF.

This clonotype has more than one count but fewer than ten. V gene TRBV29-1 combines with J gene TRBJ2-2, with D possibly being TRBD1 (6 bases). The CDR3 loop spans 13 amino acids. Per germline, CDR1 SQVTM and CDR2 ANQGSEA. Trimming took 6 bases from V and 1 from J, leaving 9 bases between them. Written as DNA, the CDR3 is TGCAGCGTGGACAGATTGAACACCGGGGAGCTGTTTTTT. Protein product: CSVDRLNTGELFF.